Listed below are T cell receptor beta chains from one sample, sequenced in a study of technical replicates of blood from several donors. Clones were read by immunoSEQ multiplex PCR, and TCRdb kept only the in-frame ones, dropping some. The table lists around 68,000 clones, about 97% of them singletons. The sequencing sample was made of T cells isolated from PBMCs. Receptor source: a human donor in good health. Both conserved end residues are part of each CDR3. Each record gives: V gene, J gene, D gene, clone size, CDR3 DNA, CDR3 protein. A D gene is named only where the DNA matches it firmly. Not every row has a clone size; where given, it reads once, few, many or a size class.

>TRBV7-9|TRBJ2-1|.|.
TGTGCCAGCAGCTTAGGCTCAAACTTACTCCATGAGCAGTTCTTC
CASSLGSNLLHEQFF
>TRBV7-9|TRBJ2-1|.|.
TGTGCCAGCAGCCCCGGGGTAGGACTCCTAAATGAGCAGTTCTTC
CASSPGVGLLNEQFF
>TRBV11-2|TRBJ2-7|.|.
TGTGCCAGCAGCTTAGGACTTCAGCAGTACTTC
CASSLGLQQYF
>TRBV28|TRBJ1-1|.|.
TGTGCCAGCAGTGTAGAGGGGGTCTTCATCTCTGAAGCTTTCTTT
CASSVEGVFISEAFF
>TRBV27|TRBJ1-2|.|once
TGTGCCAGCAGTTTAACATTTTCCGGACTCCTCGTCGAGGGCTACACCTTC
CASSLTFSGLLVEGYTF
>TRBV11-3|TRBJ2-1|.|.
TGTGCCAGCAGCTTTAGTTTAAGCTCCTACAATGAGCAGTTCTTC
CASSFSLSSYNEQFF
>TRBV30|TRBJ1-4|.|.
TGTGCCTGGAGTCCAGGGGTGGGGGAAAAACTGTTTTTT
CAWSPGVGEKLFF
>TRBV6-5|TRBJ1-2|TRBD1|.
TGTGCCAGCAGCCCGGACAGGAACTATGGCTACACCTTC
CASSPDRNYGYTF
>TRBV5-4|TRBJ1-5|TRBD1|.
TGTGCCAGCAGCAAGGGACAGGGGGCGAATCAGCCCCAGCATTTT
CASSKGQGANQPQHF
>TRBV19|TRBJ2-5|TRBD1|.
TGTGCCAGTAGATCCGGGACAGAAGAGACCCAGTACTTC
CASRSGTEETQYF
>TRBV5-1|TRBJ1-1|.|.
TGCGCCAGCAGCTTCAGACGGGACTTCATGAACACTGAAGCTTTCTTT
CASSFRRDFMNTEAFF
>TRBV11-2|TRBJ2-7|TRBD2|.
TGTGCCAGCAGCTTAGGTCCAGCGGGAGTCTACGAGCAGTACTTC
CASSLGPAGVYEQYF
>TRBV7-9|TRBJ2-7|.|.
TGTGCCAGCGGGGATGGAGGCTCCTACGAGCAGTACTTC
CASGDGGSYEQYF
>TRBV6-1|TRBJ2-3|.|.
TGTGCCAGCAGTGAATCTTCCGGACTCCTCGGAGAAGCAGATACGCAGTATTTT
CASSESSGLLGEADTQYF
>TRBV6-5|TRBJ2-7|TRBD2|.
TGTGCCAGCAAACTAGCGGGTTCCTACGAGCAGTACTTC
CASKLAGSYEQYF
>TRBV29-1|TRBJ2-1|TRBD2|.
TGCAGCGTTGAAGATTTCGGGCTAGCGGGGTACAATGAGCAGTTCTTC
CSVEDFGLAGYNEQFF